The following is a T cell receptor beta chain sequence with its context. Trimming stripped 6 bases from V and 3 bases from J, with 8 bases between. CDR3 length equals 12 residues. Germline values: CDR1 SNHLY, CDR2 FYNNEI. These data belong to a study of CD8 T cells in Susac syndrome. Random hexamers were used to reverse transcribe an amount of about 0.5 to 1 ug RNA. TCRdb reprocessed the immunoSEQ multiplex PCR reads via MiXCR and lists one record per CDR3 protein. The table shows roughly 150,000 distinct CDR3 sequences, with around 95% occurring only once. The chain uses TRBV2 and TRBJ1-2; TRBD1 might be the D (5 bases). This clonotype originated in a human donor with Susac syndrome. Sequenced input: CD4+ T cells from PBMCs. This chain's CDR3 is CASRLGDYGYTF. The CDR3 DNA is TGTGCCAGCAGGCTGGGGGACTATGGCTACACCTTC. Supplemented by reference TRBV2 and TRBJ1-2, the full variable domain reads EPEVTQTPSHQVTQMGQEVILRCVPISNHLYFYWYRQILGQKVEFLVSFYNNEISEKSEIFDDQFSVERPDGSNFTLKIRSTKLEDSAMYFCASRLGDYGYTFGSGTRLTVV.